The T cell receptor beta chain described here comes from a study of patients and donors after allogeneic stem cell transplantation. TCRdb re-derived calls from the RT-PCR reads in MiXCR, one entry per CDR3 protein. Among roughly 250,000 distinct CDR3 sequences listed, 11% to 15% were seen once. There are many counts of this clonotype. The CDR3 runs 14 residues. V gave up 5 bases and J gave up 1 base, with 11 bases separating them. Per the germline V gene, CDR1 is SGHTA and CDR2 is FQGNSA. The source is a human donor who was either an allogeneic HSCT recipient or a stem cell or donor lymphocyte infusion donor (not recorded which). It is not recorded whose cells these are; they may come from a transplant donor. Sequencing input: blood, either unsorted or a sorted T cell fraction (not recorded which). The chain recombines TRBV7-2 with TRBJ1-1; no definite D call. The CDR3 DNA sequence: TGTGCCAGCAGCCGTCGTGGCCAGAACACTGAAGCTTTCTTT. Encoded protein: CASSRRGQNTEAFF.